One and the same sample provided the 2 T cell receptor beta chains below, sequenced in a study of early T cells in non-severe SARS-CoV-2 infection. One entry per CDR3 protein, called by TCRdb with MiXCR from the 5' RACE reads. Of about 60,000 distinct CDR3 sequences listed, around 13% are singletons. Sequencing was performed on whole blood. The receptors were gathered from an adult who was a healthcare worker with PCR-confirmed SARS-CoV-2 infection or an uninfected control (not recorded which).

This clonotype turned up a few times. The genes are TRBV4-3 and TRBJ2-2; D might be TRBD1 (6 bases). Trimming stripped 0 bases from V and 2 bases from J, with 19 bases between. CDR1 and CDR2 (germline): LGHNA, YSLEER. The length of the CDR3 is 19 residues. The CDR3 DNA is TGCGCCAGCAGCCAAGATTTCCCATCGGACAGCGACAACACCGGGGAGCTGTTTTTT. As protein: CASSQDFPSDSDNTGELFF.

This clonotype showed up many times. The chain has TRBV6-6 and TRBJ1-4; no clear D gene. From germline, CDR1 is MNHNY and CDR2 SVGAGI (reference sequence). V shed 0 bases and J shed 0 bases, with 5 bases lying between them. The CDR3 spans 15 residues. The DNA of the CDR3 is TGTGCCAGCAGTTACTCGGAAACAACTAATGAAAAACTGTTTTTT. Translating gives CASSYSETTNEKLFF.